The present entry profiles one T cell receptor beta chain with its context. The antigen remains undetermined. PCR used 60 Vbeta primers and 13 Jbeta primers. Measured with immunoSEQ multiplex PCR; TCRdb has only the in-frame clones, and not every one. The profile covers approximately 150,000 clones, with 55% to 70% appearing a single time and roughly 7% taken by the ten largest. The data were obtained in a study of cytomegalovirus exposure and HLA in healthy donors. CDR1 and CDR2 (germline): LNHDA, SQIVND (reference sequence). CDR3 length: 13 residues. With 7 bases clipped from V and 8 bases from J, the junction kept 5 bases outside the gene matches. Overall study results and limits: Among immune exposure information, only CMV serostatus was available. For most TCR beta V segments, an earlier analysis put the productive rate at about 87% or about 30% of the time. Association of some 18,000 TCR beta sequences with HLA alleles was found at 0.05 false discovery rate in a later analysis.

Every donor was a healthy person donating bone marrow. V usage is TRBV19 and J usage is TRBJ2-1, with TRBD2 matching 10 bases. The source material was PBMCs. The clonotype comes from a woman in her sixties in good health and CMV-seropositive. The CDR3 spells CASKVAGGHEQFF. As DNA, the CDR3 is TGTGCCAGTAAAGTAGCGGGAGGCCATGAGCAGTTCTTC.